The TCR beta chain described here comes from a study of regulatory T cells in long-lasting Graves disease (dated by TCRdb to the early 2020s). In the study overall: Newly diagnosed Graves' disease patients had taken antithyroid drugs for less than 3 months. The study was registered as a clinical trial and conducted in China. Persistent Graves' disease patients were compared with newly diagnosed Graves' disease patients by peripheral blood TCR sequencing and RNA sequencing. A total of around 35 samples were covered by TCR sequencing, comprising some 13 persistent and around 20 newly diagnosed Graves' disease patients. Summary of the overall study and its limitations: Only peripheral blood was studied, because thyroid tissue, the primary lesion, was inaccessible. Only the TCR beta chain was sequenced and analyzed. Compared with newly diagnosed patients, persistent Graves' disease patients had lower TCR Shannon entropy and fewer highly expanded clones, which suggests clonal expansion. TRBV28, TRBJ1-2 and TRBJ2-5 were preferentially used in persistent disease, while TRBV20-1 and TRBJ2-1 were favored in newly diagnosed disease. As a limitation, the authors acknowledged that the small sample size may reduce accuracy. More public clonotypes were shared among persistent patients (approximately 3,000) than among newly diagnosed patients (under 1,000).

This clonotype was detected ten times or more. Its recognized antigen is unknown. No base quality values were provided; no much bigger clone lies one nucleotide off. Reading the label with the study, this specimen's time point is: newly diagnosed GD, antithyroid drugs for less than 3 months. For both TCR sequencing and RNA sequencing, RNA was extracted from PBMCs using TRIzol. Graves' disease was diagnosed according to American Thyroid Association guidelines. Patients for the study were recruited at an endocrinology department in Xi'an, China. Each patient gave 7 to 9.5 milliliters of peripheral blood, collected in an EDTA anticoagulant tube. Ficoll Paque Plus density gradient separation was used to isolate PBMCs, and no additional T cell sorting was done. An Agilent 2100 Bioanalyzer and agarose gel were used to check RNA quality, while a NanoDrop 2000 measured RNA concentration. From its cysteine to its phenylalanine, the CDR3 spans 13 amino acids. Just CDR3 DNA is preserved here, 39 bases in frame from base 1. CDR1 is given as MNHNS and CDR2 as SASEGT, both from the germline V gene. Cut back by 10 bases and 5 bases, the V and J ends lie 17 bases apart.

Receptor libraries were prepared by multiplex PCR. The sequencer listed for this sample is Illumina HiSeq 4000. To build TCR beta libraries, CDR3 regions were amplified by Arm-PCR using iRepertoire HTBI primers. Before sequencing, the PCR products underwent gel purification. The paper's processing steps were these. Gene usage analysis of CDR3 amino acid clonotypes relied on the 60 or so TRBV and 13 to 15 TRBJ segments identified across samples. COPE and FqMerger were used to merge filtered high-quality paired reads into contigs. BLAST was used to align contigs to the IMGT TRBV, TRBD and TRBJ reference genes, and CDR3 was defined following IMGT. Any clonotype with a frequency above 0.1% was classified as a highly expanded clone. Shannon entropy was used to measure repertoire diversity, and the Gini coefficient was used to measure V-J evenness. Clonotypes shared by more than one individual were considered public. TCRdb trimmed the raw reads at Q25, called clones with MiXCR and kept productive beta chains. When rows share a CDR3 protein, they turn into one entry using the most common DNA and genes. The V and J calls here are based on TCRdb, not the publication. This sample is represented by some 490,000 distinct CDR3 sequences; more than 10% of them were singletons. About 8.9% of the sample rests with the top ten.

These data also formed part of another study, on T cells in Graves' hyperthyroidism and ophthalmopathy. Taken from the second paper: A patient counted as having stable Graves' hyperthyroidism if no progression to ophthalmopathy occurred over 18 months of follow-up. Hyperthyroidism patients were newly diagnosed, had a disease duration of under 2 months, and were aged 18 to 65 years. Patients with uncontrolled infections, other autoimmune diseases, pregnancy or lactation were excluded. Clinical symptoms, serum thyroxine and TRAb, thyroid ultrasound, and orbital computed tomography formed the basis for the diagnoses. The TCR CDR3 was subjected to a first round of RT-PCR using the HTBI primer set and the Qiagen OneStep RT-PCR kit. Blood samples also contained most of the expanded thyroid clonotypes (frequency above 0.001), which suggests that blood repertoires may reflect thyroid immune responses. In cross-validation, a model built on a 13 V-J signature told ophthalmopathy apart from stable hyperthyroidism with less than 90% sensitivity and around 84% specificity, and in testing the same model reached 80%/75%. In validation, the model predicted progression to ophthalmopathy a median of about 6.8 months before onset, with 70% to 71% sensitivity and about 72% specificity. A discovery cohort of roughly 100 patients, 43 with Graves' ophthalmopathy and approximately 55 with stable Graves' hyperthyroidism, was used to find distinguishing TCR V-J signatures. An independent validation cohort of around 19 hyperthyroidism patients and 17 patients who later progressed to ophthalmopathy tested prospective prediction of ophthalmopathy. The 100 or so discovery patients were randomly divided into training and test sets at a 7:3 ratio. In about six Graves' hyperthyroidism patients, the study also compared T-cell repertoires from thyroid tissue with T-cell repertoires from blood. After blood sampling, hyperthyroidism patients were treated with methimazole at a starting dose of 30 mg daily, and ophthalmopathy patients were treated with high-dose intravenous methylprednisolone. A second multiplex PCR round built the libraries, followed by size selection and purification. Libraries were sequenced paired-end with 100 bp reads on an Illumina HiSeq2000. SOAPnuke was used to process the raw data, with reads discarded if the reads contained adapters or uncalled bases, had a mean Phred below 15, or lacked an exact constant-primer or identifier match. High-quality paired reads were merged with COPE v1.2.5, and unique nucleotide sequences were defined as clonotypes. MiTCR v1.1 was used to align the clonotypes against IMGT TRBV, TRBD and TRBJ reference segments. Only V-J combinations with frequency above 0.0001, covering roughly 99% of repertoires, were analysed. A TCS score was defined as the ratio between F50 (clonal expansion) and ExV (chaos), using BLOSUM62-based TCRdist between CDR3 peptides within each V-J. Welch's t-statistics and random forest reduced 500 to 550 V-J features to about 13, which were used in a naive Bayes classifier (R e1071). No statistical method was used to fix the sample size in advance, and group allocation was not hidden from the investigators. The paper reports TCR Vbeta CDR3 sequencing of roughly 140 peripheral blood samples: approximately 43 ophthalmopathy, over 70 hyperthyroidism and 17 progressor patients.

The rearranged segments are TRBV6-1 and TRBJ2-5; tentative D gene TRBD2, with 6 bases matching. The specimen was peripheral blood mononuclear cells (PBMCs), collected at new diagnosis, from a patient treated with antithyroid drugs. The TCR originated in a woman aged 30 to 39 with Graves disease. Donor details come from another sample of the same person, matched by shared clones. The CDR3 protein sequence reads: CATEPLGGETQYF. The DNA sequence is TGTGCCACCGAACCACTAGGAGGGGAGACCCAGTACTTC.